This TCR beta chain was observed in a study of neurological immune-mediated disorders (dated by TCRdb to between 2019 and 2020). A note on the overall study: Among the approximately 35 multiple sclerosis patients, relapsing-remitting MS accounted for around 30 and secondary progressive MS accounted for 3. The study compared peripheral blood TCR-beta repertoires of HTLV-I-associated myelopathy (HAM/TSP) patients, multiple sclerosis patients and healthy controls using UMI-based sequencing. The roughly 110 TCR-beta libraries covered PBMC samples along with longitudinal samples, technical triplicates, and paired sorted CD4+ and CD8+ T-cell subsets. The cohort included about 70 subjects: approximately 14 with HAM/TSP, some 34 with multiple sclerosis, and roughly 20 healthy controls. On the study overall, not on this receptor specifically: Across subjects, expanded clones never shared an identical CDR3 amino acid sequence, which suggests that the TCR-beta repertoires in every group were private. No clinical or MRI features were associated with the MS cluster, and the authors said that larger cohorts are needed. Phylogenetic analysis grouped repertoires from 18 of 34 MS patients into a cluster of related CDR3 sequences, suggesting a possible repertoire-level signature. The highest TCR clonal expansion was observed in HAM/TSP patients, whereas the lowest was observed in MS patients, even when compared with healthy controls.

This clonotype has at least ten counts. Its antigen is still unknown. There are no base qualities to consult, and no much larger clone falls within one base. To synthesize cDNA, template-switch 5'RACE was performed with a primer carrying a 10-nucleotide random unique molecular identifier so that each TCR transcript was tagged. Every sequencing run covered 15-18 subjects and yielded more than 180 million TCR-beta sequences. The RNeasy kit was used to extract total RNA. The KAPA Real-time Library Amplification kit was used to amplify TCR-beta VDJ regions with primers for the TCR constant region and the 5'RACE anchor. A first PCR added sample indexes and Illumina adaptors, after which a second PCR increased the library yield. After Ampure bead purification, the TCR product of roughly 650 bp was size-selected on a 2% E-gel SizeSelection system. Before pooling, library quality was checked on a Bioanalyzer, concentration was measured with Qubit, and libraries were quantified with the Kapa Library Quantification kit. Paired-end 2 x 150 bp sequencing of the libraries was performed on an Illumina HiSeq 2500. To increase sequence diversity, about 24-32% phiX was spiked into each library pool. Per the original workflow: The quality-filtered reads were processed with the UMI-based MiGEC pipeline, whose error correction step removed more than 85% of the raw TCR sequences. VDJ genes were aligned to IMGT germline references, and each clonotype was defined by a unique CDR3 amino acid sequence together with V-J genes. VDJtools evaluated clonal expansion, Shannon diversity and CDR3 relatedness (CalcPairwiseDistances, ClusterSamples); CLCbio workbench built phylogenetic trees. Expanded clones were defined as having at least 8 unique UMIs, based on coefficient-of-variation modelling across technical triplicates. The public reads were reprocessed in TCRdb via fastp at Q25 and MiXCR, keeping in-frame beta chains. Entries are consolidated by CDR3 protein sequence, retaining the most common genes and DNA. For this entry, the V and J calls and clone size follow TCRdb and not the study's own pipeline. This sample is represented by fewer than 65,000 distinct CDR3 sequences; roughly 4.3% of them were singletons. Of the sample, roughly 3.1% falls within the top ten clones.

V drops 3 bases and J drops 3 bases, leaving 12 bases in between. Counted from cysteine to phenylalanine, this CDR3 has 15 amino acids. Of the read, only the CDR3 DNA is kept; its 45 bases are in frame from base 1. CDR1 and CDR2 are read off the germline V gene as SGHAT and FQNNGV. Libraries from unsorted PBMCs were made from 2 million PBMCs kept in RNAlater at -80 degrees C until RNA extraction. Multiple sclerosis patients were enrolled in a US clinical protocol under which disease progression was evaluated by magnetic resonance imaging. PBMCs were separated from peripheral blood using Ficoll-Hypaque density gradient centrifugation and then cryopreserved in liquid nitrogen.

The source of this sequence is a man in his fifties with multiple sclerosis. Source material: PBMCs. This chain joins TRBV11-2 to TRBJ2-1; the D gene is perhaps TRBD2, from 6 matching bases. The base sequence is TGTGCCAGCAGCTTCGGGGCGGGAAGCTACAATGAGCAGTTCTTC. The resulting protein is CASSFGAGSYNEQFF.